This TCR beta chain was captured in a study of tumor-infiltrating lymphocytes in primary liver carcinoma. As for the study in general: Surgical resection was used to treat these primary liver carcinoma patients.

The blood RNA (from unsorted whole blood) was obtained, and germline DNA was also extracted. Comments on this clonotype: Its antigen is undetermined. It may be a read error: a sequence one base away is much more abundant.

TCR beta cDNA was made from roughly 500 ng total RNA with a constant-region primer. For TCR beta, libraries were produced by three nested multiplex PCR rounds using slightly modified ARM-PCR. PCR rounds one and two used TRBV1-TRBV30 forward primers with a C-beta reverse primer for approximately 11 cycles each. TCRdb re-derived calls from the multiplex PCR reads in MiXCR, one entry per CDR3 protein. The sample carries under 200,000 distinct CDR3 sequences, 65% recorded once. The ends were cut back, 6 bases at V and 9 bases at J, with 21 bases in the middle. Per germline, CDR1 MNHNS and CDR2 SASEGT. The CDR3 spans 14 residues. General study results and limits: In the absence of sorting, bulk samples left CD4+ and CD8+ repertoires uncompared.

The source is a woman aged 55-69 years with primary liver carcinoma and hepatitis B virus infection. V gene TRBV6-1 combines with J gene TRBJ2-7; TRBD2 is a possible D gene (7 bases). Sequenced sample: peripheral blood. This chain's CDR3 is CASSTGLGGGGQYF. The DNA of the CDR3 is TGTGCCAGCAGCACCGGACTAGGAGGGGGTGGGCAGTACTTC.